This TCR beta chain was profiled in a study of blood T cell repertoires in COVID-19. CDR3 length equals 14 residues. Per germline, CDR1 LGHDT and CDR2 YNNKEL (reference sequence). V was clipped by 1 base and J by 7 bases; unmatched bases: 4. Repertoires were generated with immunoSEQ multiplex PCR, while TCRdb's copy carries only in-frame clones and drops some. The table lists nearly 250,000 clones, approximately 85% of them singletons. Participants were aged about 18 to 100 years, lived in about 26 US areas, and enrolled virtually. Allocation to cohorts depended on clinical history reported by the participants.

The TCR originated in a woman aged 45-65 years with acute COVID-19. Sequencing was carried out using PBMCs or T cells enriched from blood (not recorded which). The chain carries TRBV3-1 (or the pseudogene TRBV3-2) and TRBJ1-2; 9 nucleotides agree with TRBD1. The CDR3 DNA follows: TGTGCCAGCAGCCAAGGGACAGGGGTGAGTGGCTACACCTTC. As protein: CASSQGTGVSGYTF.